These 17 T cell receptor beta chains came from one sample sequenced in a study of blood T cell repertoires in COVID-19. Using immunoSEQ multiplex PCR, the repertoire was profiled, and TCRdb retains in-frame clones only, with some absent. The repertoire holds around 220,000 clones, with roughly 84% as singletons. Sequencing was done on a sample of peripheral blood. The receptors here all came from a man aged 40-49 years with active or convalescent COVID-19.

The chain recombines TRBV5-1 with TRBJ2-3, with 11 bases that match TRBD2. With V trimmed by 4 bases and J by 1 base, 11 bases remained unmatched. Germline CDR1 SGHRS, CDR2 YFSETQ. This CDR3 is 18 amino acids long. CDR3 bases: TGCGCCAGCAGCCCGCTGAATAGCGGGGGGGCCGGCACAGATACGCAGTATTTT. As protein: CASSPLNSGGAGTDTQYF.

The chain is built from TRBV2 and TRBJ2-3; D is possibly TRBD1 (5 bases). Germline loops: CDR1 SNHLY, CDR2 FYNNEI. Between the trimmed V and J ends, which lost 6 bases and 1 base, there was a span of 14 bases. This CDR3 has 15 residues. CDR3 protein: CASRMGLGGTDTQYF. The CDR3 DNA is TGTGCCAGCAGGATGGGGTTAGGGGGCACAGATACGCAGTATTTT.

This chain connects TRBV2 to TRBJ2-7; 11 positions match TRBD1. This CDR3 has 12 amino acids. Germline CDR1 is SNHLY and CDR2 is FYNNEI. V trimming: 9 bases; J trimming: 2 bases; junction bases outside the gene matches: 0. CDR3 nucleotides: TGTGCCAGGGGACAGGGGGCCTACGAGCAGTACTTC. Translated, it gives CARGQGAYEQYF.

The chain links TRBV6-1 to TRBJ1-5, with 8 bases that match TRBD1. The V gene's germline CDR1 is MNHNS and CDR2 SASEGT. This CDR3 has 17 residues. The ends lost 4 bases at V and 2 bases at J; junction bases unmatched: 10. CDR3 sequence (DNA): TGTGCCAGCAGTGGAAGGACAGGGCAGAGGGGCAATCAGCCCCAGCATTTT. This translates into CASSGRTGQRGNQPQHF.

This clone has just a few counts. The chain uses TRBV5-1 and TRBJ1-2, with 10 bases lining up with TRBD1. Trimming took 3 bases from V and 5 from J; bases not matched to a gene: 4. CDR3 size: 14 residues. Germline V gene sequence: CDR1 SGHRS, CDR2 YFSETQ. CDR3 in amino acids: CASSSEGQGYGYTF. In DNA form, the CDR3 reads TGCGCCAGCAGCTCAGAGGGACAGGGGTATGGCTACACCTTC.

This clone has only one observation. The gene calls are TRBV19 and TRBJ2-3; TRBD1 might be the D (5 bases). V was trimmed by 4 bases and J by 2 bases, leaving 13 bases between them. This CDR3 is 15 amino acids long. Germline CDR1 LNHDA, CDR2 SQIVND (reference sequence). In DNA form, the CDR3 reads TGTGCCAGTAGTACGATCTCGGACACCACAGATACGCAGTATTTT. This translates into CASSTISDTTDTQYF.

The CDR3: CATTPLGVRGDQPQHF. The CDR3 DNA is TGTGCCACTACCCCTCTGGGAGTCCGGGGGGATCAGCCCCAGCATTTT. The rearrangement uses TRBV27 and TRBJ1-5; D perhaps matches TRBD1 (5 bases). Germline loops: CDR1 MNHEY, CDR2 SMNVEV (reference sequence). This CDR3 has 16 residues. V lost 10 bases and J 5 bases, leaving 24 bases between the germline ends.

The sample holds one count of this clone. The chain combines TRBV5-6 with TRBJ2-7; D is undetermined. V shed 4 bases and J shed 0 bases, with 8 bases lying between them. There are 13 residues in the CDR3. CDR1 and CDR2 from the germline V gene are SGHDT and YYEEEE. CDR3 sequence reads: CASSPGSSYEQYF. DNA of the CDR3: TGTGCCAGCAGCCCTGGTAGCTCCTACGAGCAGTACTTC.

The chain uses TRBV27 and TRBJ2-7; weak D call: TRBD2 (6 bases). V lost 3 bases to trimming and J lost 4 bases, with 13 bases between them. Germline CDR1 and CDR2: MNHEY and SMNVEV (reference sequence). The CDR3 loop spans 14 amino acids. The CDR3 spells CASSFPGAFYEQYF. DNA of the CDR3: TGTGCCAGCAGTTTCCCGGGAGCCTTTTACGAGCAGTACTTC.

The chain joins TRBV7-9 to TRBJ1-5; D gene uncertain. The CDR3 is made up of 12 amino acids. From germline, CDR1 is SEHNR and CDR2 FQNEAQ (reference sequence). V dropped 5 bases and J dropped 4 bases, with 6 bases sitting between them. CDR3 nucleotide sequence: TGTGCCAGCAGCCTCTCTAATCAGCCCCAGCATTTT. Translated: CASSLSNQPQHF.

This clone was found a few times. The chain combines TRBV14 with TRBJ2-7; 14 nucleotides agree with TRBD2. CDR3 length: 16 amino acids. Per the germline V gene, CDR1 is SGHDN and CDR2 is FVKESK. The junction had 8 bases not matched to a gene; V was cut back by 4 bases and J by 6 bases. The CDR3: CASSLRLAGGLGEQYF. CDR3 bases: TGTGCCAGCAGCCTTCGACTAGCGGGAGGGCTTGGCGAGCAGTACTTC.

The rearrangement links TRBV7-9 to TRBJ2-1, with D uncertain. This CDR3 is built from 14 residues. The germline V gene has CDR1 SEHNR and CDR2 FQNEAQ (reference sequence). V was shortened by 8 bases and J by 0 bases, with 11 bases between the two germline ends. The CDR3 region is CASEGVFSYNEQFF. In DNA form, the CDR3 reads TGTGCCAGCGAAGGAGTTTTCTCCTACAATGAGCAGTTCTTC.

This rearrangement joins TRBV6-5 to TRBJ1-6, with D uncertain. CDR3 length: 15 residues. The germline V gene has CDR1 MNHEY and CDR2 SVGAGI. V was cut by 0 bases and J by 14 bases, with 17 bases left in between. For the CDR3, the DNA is TGTGCCAGCAGTTACTCTAAAGTCCCAGTCTTGGCCCTCCACTTT. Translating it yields CASSYSKVPVLALHF.

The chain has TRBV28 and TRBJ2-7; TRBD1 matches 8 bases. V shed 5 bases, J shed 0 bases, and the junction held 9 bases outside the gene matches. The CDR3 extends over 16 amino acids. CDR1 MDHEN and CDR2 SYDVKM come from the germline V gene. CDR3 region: CASSANPGQASYEQYF. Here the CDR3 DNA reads TGTGCCAGCAGTGCCAATCCGGGACAGGCCTCCTACGAGCAGTACTTC.

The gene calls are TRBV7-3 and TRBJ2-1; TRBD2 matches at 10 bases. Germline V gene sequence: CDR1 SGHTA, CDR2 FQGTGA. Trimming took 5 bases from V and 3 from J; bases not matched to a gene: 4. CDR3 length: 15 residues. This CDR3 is CASSRQRGGYNEQFF. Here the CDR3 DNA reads TGTGCCAGCAGCCGCCAGCGGGGGGGCTACAATGAGCAGTTCTTC.

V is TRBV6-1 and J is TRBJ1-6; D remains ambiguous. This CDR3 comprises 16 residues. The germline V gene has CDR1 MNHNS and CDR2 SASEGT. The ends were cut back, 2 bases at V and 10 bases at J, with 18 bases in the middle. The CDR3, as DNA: TGTGCCAGCAGTGAAAGGGCTAGAGGAGGAAGCTCACCCCTCCACTTT. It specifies CASSERARGGSSPLHF.

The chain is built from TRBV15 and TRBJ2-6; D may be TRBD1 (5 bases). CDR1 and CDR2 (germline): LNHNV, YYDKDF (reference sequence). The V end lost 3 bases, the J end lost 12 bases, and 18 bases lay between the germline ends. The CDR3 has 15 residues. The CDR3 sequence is CATSRESQARGVLTF. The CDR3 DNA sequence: TGTGCCACCAGCAGGGAGTCCCAGGCAAGGGGCGTCCTGACTTTC.